The TCR beta chain under discussion was sequenced for a study of PD-L1 blockade in urothelial cancer. Background on the study: Samples came from 3 weeks, at the second dose, and 6 weeks into treatment. Per blood sample, T cells had a median of roughly 150,000.

Sequencing used immunoSEQ multiplex PCR; TCRdb keeps in-frame clones, though not all of them. The sample lists tens of thousands of clones, approximately 78% occurring once. As for time point: pretreatment peripheral blood. Losses at the gene ends were 4 bases for V and 1 base for J; bases not matched to a gene: 17. Germline loops: CDR1 GTSNPN, CDR2 SVGIG (reference sequence). The CDR3 runs to 20 residues. V gene TRBV30 combines with J gene TRBJ2-6, with 9 bases identical to TRBD1. This sample comprised PBMCs, obtained around atezolizumab (anti-PD-L1) treatment. The origin of this receptor is a man aged 45-65 years with urothelial cancer. The CDR3 protein is CAWKSPGTGPGRSGANVLTF. The CDR3 nucleotides are TGTGCCTGGAAATCTCCCGGGACAGGGCCAGGGAGGTCTGGGGCCAACGTCCTGACTTTC. The full variable domain, in which reference TRBV30 and TRBJ2-6 provide the parts outside the CDR3, is SQTIHQWPATLVQPVGSPLSLECTVEGTSNPNLYWYRQAAGRGLQLLFYSVGIGQISSEVPQNLSASRPQDRQFILSSKKLLLSDSGFYLCAWKSPGTGPGRSGANVLTFGAGSRLTVL.